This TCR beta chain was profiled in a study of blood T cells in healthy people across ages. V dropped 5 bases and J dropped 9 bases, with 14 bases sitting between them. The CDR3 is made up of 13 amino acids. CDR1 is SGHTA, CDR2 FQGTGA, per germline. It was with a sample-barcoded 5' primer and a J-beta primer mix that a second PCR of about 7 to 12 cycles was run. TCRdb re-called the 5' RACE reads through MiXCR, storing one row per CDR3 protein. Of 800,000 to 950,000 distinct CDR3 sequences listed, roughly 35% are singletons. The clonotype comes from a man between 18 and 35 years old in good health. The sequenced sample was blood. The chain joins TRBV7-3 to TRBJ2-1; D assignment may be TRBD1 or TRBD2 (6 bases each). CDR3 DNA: TGTGCCAGCAGCCTTGGGGGGCCGGGTGAGCAGTTCTTC. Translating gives CASSLGGPGEQFF. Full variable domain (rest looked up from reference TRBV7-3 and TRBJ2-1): GAGVSQTPSNKVTEKGKYVELRCDPISGHTALYWYRQSLGQGPEFLIYFQGTGAADDSGLPNDRFFAVRPEGSVSTLKIQRTERGDSAVYLCASSLGGPGEQFFGPGTRLTVL.